Sequencing of this T cell receptor beta chain was carried out in a study of T-cell memory formation after mild COVID-19. The CDR3 is 16 amino acids. V shed 1 base and J 6 bases; nucleotides not matched to a gene: 10. Germline-derived CDR1 and CDR2 are SGHTA and FQGNSA. With respect to this clonotype: Its antigen is undetermined.

General study results and limits: For contracting clones, CD4+ ones sat mainly in CM and EM, CD8+ in EMRA. There was a balanced CD4/CD8 profile in clones contracting day 15 to 85, and later expanders leaned CD4+. Some responding clones appeared in pre-infection memory, suggesting cross-reactive memory joined.

5'RACE primed from the constant segment yielded TCR alpha and TCR beta cDNA libraries bearing sample barcodes and UMIs. Via MiXCR, TCRdb re-called the 5' RACE reads, giving one row per CDR3 protein. This repertoire shows around 500,000 distinct CDR3 sequences, 15% to 20% found once; its top ten account for more than 9%. The sequencing sample was made of PBMCs or a T cell subset sorted from them (not recorded which). This chain joins TRBV7-2 and TRBJ2-3, with TRBD1 identical over 7 bases. This sequence was found in an adult woman who had mild COVID-19 (a few samples of this study predate the infection). Cell type and time point are not known. The CDR3 DNA is TGTGCCAGCAGCTTAGAAAGGACAGGTGGCGCCGATACGCAGTATTTT. The encoded protein is CASSLERTGGADTQYF.